These 20 T cell receptor beta chains share one sample of origin, sequenced in a study of shared clonotypes between healthy human individuals. The protocol was immunoSEQ multiplex PCR, while the TCRdb copy is restricted to in-frame clones and leaves out a portion. The sample consists of about a million clones, approximately 80% of them appearing once. Sequenced material: memory CD4+ T cells from PBMCs. The subset was: CD45RA-negative fraction. The receptors originated from a man younger than 30 in good health. Some clones in this sample may be carry-over from other donors' samples.

CDR3 sequence reads: CASSLGTTTGAGYGYTF. Here the CDR3 DNA reads TGCGCCAGCAGCTTGGGAACGACGACGGGGGCCGGATATGGCTACACCTTC. The gene calls are TRBV4-3 and TRBJ1-2; D perhaps matches TRBD1 (6 bases). This CDR3 spans 17 amino acids. Looked up from germline, CDR1 is LGHNA and CDR2 is YSLEER. Deletions cut 5 bases from V and 5 bases from J, with 24 bases between.

V and J are TRBV30 and TRBJ1-5; D remains unclear. The CDR3 extends over 13 amino acids. Trimming shortened V by 5 bases and J by 4 bases, and 12 bases separated the two germline ends. Germline CDR1 is GTSNPN and CDR2 is SVGIG (reference sequence). Written as DNA, the CDR3 is TGTGCCTGGCAGTACTCGGGTAATCAGCCCCAGCATTTT. Translation: CAWQYSGNQPQHF.

This clone was found a few times. Additional DNA sequences in this sample encode the identical CDR3. The chain recombines TRBV27 with TRBJ1-5; 7 bases match TRBD1. Germline V gene lookup returns CDR1 MNHEY and CDR2 SMNVEV (reference sequence). V lost 5 bases and J lost 2; bases outside the gene matches: 6. This CDR3 spans 15 amino acids. The CDR3 nucleotides read TGTGCCAGCAGTCTAAACAGGGGAGGCAATCAGCCCCAGCATTTT. Translating it yields CASSLNRGGNQPQHF.

The CDR3 DNA is TGTGCCAGCAGTCAAGGGACAGGTAAAAGGGGCACTGAAGCTTTCTTT. It codes for CASSQGTGKRGTEAFF. The chain carries TRBV6-1 and TRBJ1-1, with 8 positions matching TRBD1. V dropped 5 bases and J dropped 4; count of bases not matched to a gene: 12. This CDR3 is built from 16 residues. Germline lookup yields CDR1 MNHNS and CDR2 SASEGT.

The chain recombines TRBV29-1 with TRBJ1-1; D unresolved. Germline loops: CDR1 SQVTM, CDR2 ANQGSEA. The CDR3 has 14 amino acids. V was clipped by 1 base and J by 1 base, with 10 bases between them. CDR3 coding DNA: TGCAGCGTTGAAGTTCCGCTCCCGAACACTGAAGCTTTCTTT. Translating gives CSVEVPLPNTEAFF.

A word on this clone: Distinct nucleotide sequences in the sample also encode this CDR3. The chain employs TRBV7-3 and TRBJ1-2; 7 nucleotides align to TRBD1. Germline V lookup: CDR1 SGHTA, CDR2 FQGTGA. Trimming cost V 2 bases and J 3 bases; bases outside gene matches: 3. The CDR3 contains 14 residues. This CDR3 is CASSLGQGDYGYTF. For the CDR3, the DNA is TGTGCCAGCAGCTTAGGGCAGGGGGACTATGGCTACACCTTC. The full variable domain, rest sourced from reference TRBV7-3 and TRBJ1-2, is GAGVSQTPSNKVTEKGKYVELRCDPISGHTALYWYRQSLGQGPEFLIYFQGTGAADDSGLPNDRFFAVRPEGSVSTLKIQRTERGDSAVYLCASSLGQGDYGYTFGSGTRLTVV.

This clone appeared once. The V call is TRBV6-4, the J call TRBJ2-5; a possible D gene is TRBD2 (5 bases). CDR3 length equals 15 residues. Germline CDR1 and CDR2: MRHNA and SNTAGT. The ends were cut back, 8 bases at V and 2 bases at J, with 18 bases in the middle. CDR3 protein: CASGYRRGYQETQYF. CDR3 coding DNA: TGTGCCAGCGGATACCGACGAGGGTATCAAGAGACCCAGTACTTC.

The rearrangement joins TRBV6-5 to TRBJ2-4; 9 bases match TRBD2. CDR1 is MNHEY and CDR2 is SVGAGI in the germline V gene. Trimming removed 7 bases from V and 12 bases from J; junction bases left unmatched: 7. The CDR3 runs to 12 residues. CDR3 amino acids: CASTGGRGGQYF. The CDR3 coding sequence is TGTGCCAGCACAGGCGGGAGGGGGGGTCAGTACTTC.

This chain joins TRBV4-1 and TRBJ2-7; no clear D gene. V was shortened by 1 base and J by 4 bases, with 14 bases between the two germline ends. The germline V gene encodes CDR1 MGHRA and CDR2 YSYEKL. The length of the CDR3 is 15 residues. CDR3 sequence: CASSQVRQSYYEQYF. The CDR3 coding sequence is TGCGCCAGCAGCCAAGTGAGGCAATCCTATTACGAGCAGTACTTC.

This chain uses TRBV7-3 with TRBJ2-7; D unclear. From germline, CDR1 is SGHTA and CDR2 FQGTGA. V gave up 1 base and J gave up 6 bases, with 10 bases separating them. This CDR3 is 13 amino acids long. The CDR3 is CASSLNPAGEQYF. The DNA of the CDR3 is TGTGCCAGCAGCTTAAACCCGGCCGGCGAGCAGTACTTC.

This clone has just a few counts. V gene TRBV19 combines with J gene TRBJ1-5; tentatively, D is TRBD1 (5 bases). Germline lookup yields CDR1 LNHDA and CDR2 SQIVND (reference sequence). The CDR3 is 15 amino acids. Trimming stripped 4 bases from V and 6 bases from J, with 16 bases between. CDR3 DNA: TGTGCCAGTAGTAGTGGGGCAGGGTTTAGTCAGCCCCAGCATTTT. Its translation is CASSSGAGFSQPQHF.

The chain employs TRBV11-2 and TRBJ2-2, with a weak D call TRBD1 (5 bases). The CDR3 has 16 amino acids. V lost 3 bases, J lost 3 bases, and 14 bases lay in between. Germline CDR1 is SGHAT and CDR2 is FQNNGV. The CDR3 region is CASSFSRAGYTGELFF. The CDR3, as DNA: TGTGCCAGCAGCTTTAGCCGCGCAGGGTACACCGGGGAGCTGTTTTTT.

The chain's CDR3 is CASSYGSSLDTDTQYF. The CDR3 DNA reads TGTGCCAGCAGTTATGGCTCTAGCCTAGACACAGATACGCAGTATTTT. This sequence joins TRBV6-6 and TRBJ2-3, with D perhaps matching TRBD2 (5 bases). There are 16 residues in the CDR3. Germline CDR1 MNHNY, CDR2 SVGAGI (reference sequence). Trimming pared 3 bases from V and 2 bases from J, leaving 15 bases between.

The chain combines TRBV10-3 with TRBJ1-1; D ambiguous. The V gene's germline CDR1 is ENHRY and CDR2 SYGVKD. V was pared by 3 bases and J by 1 base, with 9 bases between. The CDR3 spans 14 residues. CDR3: CAISDHSANTEAFF. As DNA, the CDR3 is TGTGCCATCAGTGATCACTCGGCGAACACTGAAGCTTTCTTT.

With regard to this clone: This probably arose from a read error, given a far larger clone one base away. The chain joins TRBV6-6 to TRBJ2-7, with D uncertain. The CDR3 totals 12 residues. V lost 4 bases and J 0 bases, leaving 4 bases between the germline ends. Germline-derived CDR1 and CDR2 are MNHNY and SVGAGI (reference sequence). CDR3 sequence reads: CASSFSSYEQYF. The CDR3 nucleotides read TGTGCCAGCAGTTTCAGCTCCTACGAGCAGTACTTC.

V gene TRBV28 combines with J gene TRBJ1-6, with D uncertain. The CDR3 has 16 residues. With 5 bases removed from V and 1 base from J, the gap between germline ends came to 12 bases. CDR1 is MDHEN, CDR2 SYDVKM, per germline. DNA for the CDR3: TGTGCCAGCAGTCCGAGGAAAGGGTCCTATAATTCACCCCTCCACTTT. Residues: CASSPRKGSYNSPLHF.

V gene TRBV2 combines with J gene TRBJ1-2, with no clear D. V was clipped by 5 bases and J by 3 bases, with 10 bases between them. Germline-derived CDR1 and CDR2 are SNHLY and FYNNEI. This CDR3 comprises 13 residues. The CDR3 DNA reads TGTGCCAGCAGTCCTGCATCGGACTATGGCTACACCTTC. It codes for CASSPASDYGYTF.

Written as DNA, the CDR3 is TGTGCCAGCAGCACTTCGACAGGGGATGGCTACACCTTC. It encodes CASSTSTGDGYTF. This chain connects TRBV7-2 to TRBJ1-2, with 8 positions matching TRBD1. There are 13 residues in the CDR3. CDR1 is SGHTA, CDR2 FQGNSA, per germline. V gave up 5 bases and J gave up 6 bases; unmatched junction bases: 5. Filled out from reference TRBV7-2 and TRBJ1-2, the complete variable domain reads GAGVSQSPSNKVTEKGKDVELRCDPISGHTALYWYRQSLGQGLEFLIYFQGNSAPDKSGLPSDRFSAERTGGSVSTLTIQRTQQEDSAVYLCASSTSTGDGYTFGSGTRLTVV.

The J gene is TRBJ1-1, the V gene TRBV9; TRBD1 matches at 7 bases. The junction had 4 bases not matched to a gene; V was cut back by 0 bases and J by 5 bases. This CDR3 has 14 residues. CDR1 and CDR2 (germline): SGDLS, YYNGEE. The DNA for the CDR3 is TGTGCCAGCAGCGTAGGTGGCAGGGGGACTGAAGCTTTCTTT. Its protein product is CASSVGGRGTEAFF.

The V and J genes are TRBV7-8 and TRBJ2-5; tentatively, D is TRBD2 (6 bases). Germline V CDR1 and CDR2: SGHVS, FQNEAQ. V was trimmed by 2 bases and J by 5 bases, leaving 15 bases between them. The CDR3 loop spans 15 amino acids. The CDR3 region is CASSLLGLGLETQYF. The CDR3 DNA reads as TGTGCCAGCAGCTTACTGGGTTTGGGACTCGAGACCCAGTACTTC. Drawing the rest from reference TRBV7-8 and TRBJ2-5, the complete variable domain is GAGVSQSPRYKVAKRGQDVALRCDPISGHVSLFWYQQALGQGPEFLTYFQNEAQLDKSGLPSDRFFAERPEGSVSTLKIQRTQQEDSAVYLCASSLLGLGLETQYFGPGTRLLVL.